Following are 24 T cell receptor beta chains from one sample sequenced in a study of blood T cell repertoires in COVID-19. Clones were sequenced by immunoSEQ multiplex PCR, and TCRdb holds only the in-frame ones, with some missing. The sample comprises about 240,000 clones, about 82% of which are singletons, and approximately 13% rests with the top ten. The specimen sequenced was peripheral blood. These receptors were collected from an elderly man with acute or convalescent COVID-19.

The chain couples TRBV4-2 to TRBJ2-7; 8 bases map to TRBD1. From germline, CDR1 is LGHNA and CDR2 YNFKEQ. Trimming took 4 bases from V and 2 from J; bases not matched to a gene: 7. The CDR3 consists of 15 residues. CDR3 sequence (DNA): TGTGCCAGCAGCCCAGGGGGGACAGGAACCTACGAGCAGTACTTC. Translating it yields CASSPGGTGTYEQYF.

The rearrangement uses TRBV18 and TRBJ2-3; 8 bases agree with TRBD2. Germline lookup yields CDR1 KGHSH and CDR2 LQKENI. The CDR3 is made up of 16 amino acids. V dropped 3 bases and J dropped 3; count of bases not matched to a gene: 8. CDR3 nucleotide sequence: TGTGCCAGCTCACCCTCTACACTAGCGGTGACAGATACGCAGTATTTT. Translation: CASSPSTLAVTDTQYF.

J is TRBJ2-4 and V is TRBV7-2, with D unresolved. Germline CDR1 SGHTA, CDR2 FQGNSA. V gave up 0 bases and J gave up 6 bases, with 15 bases separating them. The CDR3 runs 16 residues. The CDR3, as DNA: TGTGCCAGCAGCTTAGCCCCTGCCCTGGGCCGAAACATTCAGTACTTC. It translates to CASSLAPALGRNIQYF.

V and J are TRBV28 and TRBJ1-1, with TRBD1 matching over 7 bases. After removal of 1 base from V and 5 bases from J, the junction contained 4 bases not matched to a gene. Germline values: CDR1 MDHEN, CDR2 SYDVKM. The CDR3 sequence is 14 residues long. CDR3 region: CASSLFDRETEAFF. The CDR3 bases are TGTGCCAGCAGTTTATTTGACAGGGAAACTGAAGCTTTCTTT. The entire variable domain, with the rest obtained from reference TRBV28 and TRBJ1-1, is as follows: DVKVTQSSRYLVKRTGEKVFLECVQDMDHENMFWYRQDPGLGLRLIYFSYDVKMKEKGDIPEGYSVSREKKERFSLILESASTNQTSMYLCASSLFDRETEAFFGQGTRLTVV.

This sequence joins TRBV28 and TRBJ1-1; no clear D. V gave up 2 bases and J gave up 3 bases, with 4 bases separating them. The germline CDR1 and CDR2 sequences are MDHEN and SYDVKM. The length of the CDR3 is 12 residues. As DNA, the CDR3 is TGTGCCAGCAGTTTACTTTACACTGAAGCTTTCTTT. Its protein product is CASSLLYTEAFF. The full variable domain, its missing parts supplied by reference TRBV28 and TRBJ1-1, is DVKVTQSSRYLVKRTGEKVFLECVQDMDHENMFWYRQDPGLGLRLIYFSYDVKMKEKGDIPEGYSVSREKKERFSLILESASTNQTSMYLCASSLLYTEAFFGQGTRLTVV.

The chain is built from TRBV7-9 and TRBJ1-2; 7 bases map to TRBD1. CDR1 is SEHNR, CDR2 FQNEAQ, per germline (reference sequence). The CDR3 is made up of 14 amino acids. V dropped 4 bases and J dropped 4; count of bases not matched to a gene: 6. The chain's CDR3 is CASSSDRDGYGYTF. The CDR3, as DNA: TGTGCCAGCAGCTCCGACAGGGACGGCTATGGCTACACCTTC.

V gene TRBV6-2 or TRBV6-3 combines with J gene TRBJ1-1; weak D call: TRBD1 (6 bases). The germline V gene has CDR1 MNHEY and CDR2 SVGEGT. CDR3 length equals 16 residues. Between the trimmed V and J ends, which lost 5 bases and 2 bases, there was a span of 18 bases. The CDR3 DNA sequence: TGTGCCAGCAGTCGCGACCGGGACAAGATCAACACTGAAGCTTTCTTT. As protein: CASSRDRDKINTEAFF.

V usage is TRBV2 and J usage is TRBJ1-1; D is perhaps TRBD1 (6 bases). Between the trimmed V and J ends, which lost 9 bases and 4 bases, there was a span of 18 bases. Per the germline V gene, CDR1 is SNHLY and CDR2 is FYNNEI. The CDR3 consists of 14 residues. CDR3 DNA sequence: TGTGCCAGACCGCAGGGACACCAATCCACTGAAGCTTTCTTT. It is translated as CARPQGHQSTEAFF.

The chain links TRBV27 to TRBJ1-2; 8 nucleotides align to TRBD1. CDR3 length: 13 amino acids. The V segment lost 4 bases and the J segment 2 bases; nucleotides outside the gene matches: 0. CDR1 is MNHEY and CDR2 is SMNVEV in the germline V gene (reference sequence). CDR3 in amino acids: CASSYRGNYGYTF. The CDR3, as DNA: TGTGCCAGCAGTTACAGGGGGAACTATGGCTACACCTTC.

This rearrangement joins TRBV9 to TRBJ2-7, with D uncertain. Trimming pared 2 bases from V and 1 base from J, leaving 10 bases between. The germline gives CDR1 SGDLS, CDR2 YYNGEE. The CDR3 has 14 residues. The CDR3 spells CASSVDTASYEQYF. DNA for the CDR3: TGTGCCAGCAGCGTCGACACCGCATCCTACGAGCAGTACTTC.

The chain joins TRBV19 to TRBJ1-2; TRBD1 is a possible D gene (5 bases). Trimming removed 6 bases at V and 8 bases at J, with 22 bases between. This CDR3 spans 15 amino acids. Germline CDR1 LNHDA, CDR2 SQIVND (reference sequence). This CDR3 is CASRHRDFQVGGYTF. The CDR3 DNA follows: TGTGCCAGTAGACACCGGGACTTCCAAGTAGGGGGCTACACCTTC.

As to this clone: The sample holds other DNA sequences that translate to the same CDR3. The chain has TRBV11-2 and TRBJ2-7; perhaps TRBD2 as D (6 bases). CDR1 SGHAT and CDR2 FQNNGV come from the germline V gene. This CDR3 is built from 15 residues. Trimming pared 1 base from V and 4 bases from J, leaving 14 bases between. CDR3 sequence (DNA): TGTGCCAGCAGCTTAGCTACTAGCTTTTTATACGAGCAGTACTTC. Protein: CASSLATSFLYEQYF.

V is TRBV5-8 and J is TRBJ2-7; the D is unclear. Per germline, CDR1 SGHTS and CDR2 YDEGEE. The CDR3 has 15 amino acids. V lost 1 base and J 6 bases, leaving 17 bases between the germline ends. CDR3 loop: CASSLTPHGIAEQYF. DNA of the CDR3: TGTGCCAGCAGCTTGACCCCTCACGGAATAGCCGAGCAGTACTTC.

The chain links TRBV2 to TRBJ1-4; D is unclear. Per the germline V gene, CDR1 is SNHLY and CDR2 is FYNNEI. Trimming stripped 11 bases from V and 0 bases from J, with 4 bases between. The CDR3 is made up of 11 amino acids. In DNA, the CDR3 is TGTGCCTTAACAACTAATGAAAAACTGTTTTTT. It specifies CALTTNEKLFF.

V gene TRBV4-2 combines with J gene TRBJ1-5; TRBD1 aligns across 7 bases. This CDR3 has 13 residues. Trimming took 2 bases from V and 8 from J; bases not matched to a gene: 3. CDR1 is LGHNA, CDR2 YNFKEQ, per germline. The CDR3 DNA follows: TGTGCCAGCAGCCAATCAACAGGGGAGCCCCAGCATTTT. Its protein product is CASSQSTGEPQHF.

V gene TRBV11-2 combines with J gene TRBJ2-3, with D maybe TRBD2 (5 bases). The CDR3 runs 17 residues. Germline lookup yields CDR1 SGHAT and CDR2 FQNNGV. The V end was cut by 1 base, the J end by 4 bases, with 18 bases between. The CDR3 sequence: CASSLVLPSAGPDTQYF. For the CDR3, the DNA is TGTGCCAGCAGCTTAGTCTTGCCGTCGGCGGGCCCAGATACGCAGTATTTT.

V usage is TRBV3-1 (or the pseudogene TRBV3-2) and J usage is TRBJ1-6; no firm D call. The germline V gene has CDR1 LGHDT and CDR2 YNNKEL (reference sequence). This CDR3 is built from 14 residues. Trimming removed 4 bases at V and 5 bases at J, with 9 bases between. The CDR3 DNA reads TGTGCCAGCAGCCCGCAGGCGCATAATTCACCCCTCCACTTT. Translation: CASSPQAHNSPLHF.

The chain recombines TRBV27 with TRBJ1-5, with D hard to call. The CDR3 consists of 13 residues. The germline gives CDR1 MNHEY, CDR2 SMNVEV (reference sequence). Trimming took off 6 bases at V and 3 bases at J, with 9 bases between the two ends. The CDR3: CASSKRDNQPQHF. CDR3 bases: TGTGCCAGCAGCAAACGGGACAATCAGCCCCAGCATTTT.

This clone was observed once. The V call is TRBV9, the J call TRBJ2-1, with D maybe TRBD2 (5 bases). The CDR3 totals 15 residues. V was cut by 2 bases and J by 7 bases, with 16 bases left in between. From germline, CDR1 is SGDLS and CDR2 YYNGEE. CDR3 loop: CASSVTIAQMNEQFF. Written as DNA, the CDR3 is TGTGCCAGCAGCGTCACAATAGCGCAAATGAATGAGCAGTTCTTC.

V is TRBV3-1 (or the pseudogene TRBV3-2) and J is TRBJ1-2, with TRBD1 matching 7 bases. The germline V gene encodes CDR1 LGHDT and CDR2 YNNKEL (reference sequence). CDR3 length: 14 residues. Germline trimming cut 0 bases from V and 7 bases from J; bases unmatched to any gene: 5. CDR3 amino acids: CASSQDAGGPGYTF. The CDR3 DNA reads as TGTGCCAGCAGCCAAGATGCAGGGGGACCTGGCTACACCTTC.

The chain carries TRBV10-3 and TRBJ1-3; D gene unclear. The CDR3 covers 12 residues. Germline V gives CDR1 ENHRY, CDR2 SYGVKD. Trimming cost V 4 bases and J 2 bases, with 3 bases left between them. CDR3 residues: CAISAAGNTIYF. The CDR3 DNA reads as TGTGCCATCAGTGCCGCTGGAAACACCATATATTTT.

CDR3 sequence: CASRSPAGGGNQPQHF. For the CDR3, the DNA is TGTGCCAGCAGATCCCCGGCAGGGGGCGGCAATCAGCCCCAGCATTTT. This chain uses TRBV28 with TRBJ1-5; 8 nucleotides line up with TRBD1. The junction had 9 bases not matched to a gene; V was cut back by 6 bases and J by 2 bases. The germline V gene encodes CDR1 MDHEN and CDR2 SYDVKM. This CDR3 is built from 16 residues.

The chain uses TRBV7-2 and TRBJ2-5; 8 nucleotides agree with TRBD2. This CDR3 comprises 15 residues. The germline gives CDR1 SGHTA, CDR2 FQGNSA. The V gene end was trimmed by 5 bases and the J gene end by 5 bases; junction bases not matched to a gene: 10. CDR3 coding DNA: TGTGCCAGCAGCCCGAGCGGGGGCTACGGGGAGACCCAGTACTTC. Its translation is CASSPSGGYGETQYF.

The chain joins TRBV4-2 to TRBJ1-4; 7 nucleotides agree with TRBD1. Trimming took 0 bases from V and 3 from J; bases not matched to a gene: 1. Per germline, CDR1 LGHNA and CDR2 YNFKEQ. This CDR3 region has 15 residues. The CDR3 DNA is TGTGCCAGCAGCCAAGATGGACAGGCTAATGAAAAACTGTTTTTT. As protein: CASSQDGQANEKLFF.